This T cell receptor beta chain was observed in a study of radiotherapy plus CTLA-4 blockade in lung cancer. Study findings and constraints: TCR clones originating in tumors grew in number in blood after radiotherapy plus ipilimumab.

Points on this clone: Its matching antigen is unknown.

Generated by immunoSEQ multiplex PCR, the TCRdb table keeps only in-frame clones and is missing some. The sample has around 100,000 clones, 65% to 80% seen once. From germline, CDR1 is LGHNA and CDR2 YNFKEQ. This CDR3 has 15 residues. The ends lost 4 bases at V and 6 bases at J; junction bases unmatched: 5. Sample: peripheral blood, taken from a patient treated with radiotherapy plus ipilimumab. The receptor was derived from a human donor with non-small cell lung cancer who had a partial response to radiotherapy plus ipilimumab. Some clones in this sample may be carry-over from other donors' samples. The chain carries TRBV4-2 and TRBJ2-7, with 14 bases matching TRBD2. The CDR3 nucleotides read TGTGCCAGCAGCCGCGGACTAGCGGGAGGTACCGAGCAGTACTTC. Its translation: CASSRGLAGGTEQYF.